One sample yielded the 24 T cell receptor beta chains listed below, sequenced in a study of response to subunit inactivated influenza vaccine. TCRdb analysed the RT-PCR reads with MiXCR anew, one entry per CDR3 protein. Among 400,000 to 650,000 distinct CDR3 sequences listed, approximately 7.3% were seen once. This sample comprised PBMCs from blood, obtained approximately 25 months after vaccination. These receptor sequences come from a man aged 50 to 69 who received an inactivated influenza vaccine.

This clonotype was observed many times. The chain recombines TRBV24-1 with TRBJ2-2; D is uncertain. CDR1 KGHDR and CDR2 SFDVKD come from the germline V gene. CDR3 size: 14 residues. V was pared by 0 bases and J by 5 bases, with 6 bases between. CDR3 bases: TGTGCCACCAGTGATTTGCATCGGACCGGGGAGCTGTTTTTT. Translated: CATSDLHRTGELFF.

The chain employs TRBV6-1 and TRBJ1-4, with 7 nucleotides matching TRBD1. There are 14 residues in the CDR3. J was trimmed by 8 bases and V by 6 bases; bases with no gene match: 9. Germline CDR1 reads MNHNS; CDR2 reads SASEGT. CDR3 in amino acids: CASRVDRVGEKLFF. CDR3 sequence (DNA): TGTGCCAGCAGAGTCGACAGGGTGGGCGAAAAACTGTTTTTT.

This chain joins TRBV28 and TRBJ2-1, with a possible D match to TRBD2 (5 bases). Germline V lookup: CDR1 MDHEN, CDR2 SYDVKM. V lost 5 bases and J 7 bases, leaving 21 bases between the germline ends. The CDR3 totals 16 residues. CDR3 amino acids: CASSTNSGQAWNEQFF. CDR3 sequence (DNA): TGTGCCAGCAGTACAAACAGCGGCCAAGCTTGGAATGAGCAGTTCTTC. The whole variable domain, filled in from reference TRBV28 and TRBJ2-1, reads DVKVTQSSRYLVKRTGEKVFLECVQDMDHENMFWYRQDPGLGLRLIYFSYDVKMKEKGDIPEGYSVSREKKERFSLILESASTNQTSMYLCASSTNSGQAWNEQFFGPGTRLTVL.

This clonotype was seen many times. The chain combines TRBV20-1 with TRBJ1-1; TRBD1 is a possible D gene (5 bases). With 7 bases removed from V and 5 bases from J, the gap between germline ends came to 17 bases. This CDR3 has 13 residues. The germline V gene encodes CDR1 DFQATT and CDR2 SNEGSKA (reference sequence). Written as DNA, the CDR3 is TGCAGTGTGCCAGGGATAAGGAGGACTGAAGCTTTCTTT. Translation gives CSVPGIRRTEAFF.

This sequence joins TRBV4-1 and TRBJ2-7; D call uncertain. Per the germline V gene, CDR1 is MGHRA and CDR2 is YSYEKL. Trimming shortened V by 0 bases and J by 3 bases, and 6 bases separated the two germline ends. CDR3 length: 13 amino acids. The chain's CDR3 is CASSQERDYEQYF. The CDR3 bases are TGCGCCAGCAGCCAAGAAAGAGACTACGAGCAGTACTTC.

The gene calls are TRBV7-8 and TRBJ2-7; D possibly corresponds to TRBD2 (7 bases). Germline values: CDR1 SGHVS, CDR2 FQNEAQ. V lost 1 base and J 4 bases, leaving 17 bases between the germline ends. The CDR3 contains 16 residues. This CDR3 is CASSLEGGAVNYEQYF. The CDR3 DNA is TGTGCCAGCAGCTTAGAGGGGGGGGCAGTCAATTACGAGCAGTACTTC.

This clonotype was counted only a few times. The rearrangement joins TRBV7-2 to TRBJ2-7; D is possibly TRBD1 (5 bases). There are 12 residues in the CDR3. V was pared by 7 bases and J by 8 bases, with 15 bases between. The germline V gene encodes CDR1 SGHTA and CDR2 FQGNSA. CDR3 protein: CASTQGLLQQYF. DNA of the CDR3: TGTGCCAGCACTCAGGGCCTGCTGCAGCAGTACTTC.

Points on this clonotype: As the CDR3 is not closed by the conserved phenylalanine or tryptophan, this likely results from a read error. In DNA form, the CDR3 reads TGTGCCAGTGGCCACCCGGGACAGGGAAACACCATATATTCT. This encodes CASGHPGQGNTIYS. This chain connects TRBV19 to TRBJ1-3; TRBD1 matches at 7 bases. Germline CDR1 reads LNHDA; CDR2 reads SQIVND (reference sequence). There are 14 residues in the CDR3. J lost 4 bases, V lost 8 bases, and 8 bases had no gene match.

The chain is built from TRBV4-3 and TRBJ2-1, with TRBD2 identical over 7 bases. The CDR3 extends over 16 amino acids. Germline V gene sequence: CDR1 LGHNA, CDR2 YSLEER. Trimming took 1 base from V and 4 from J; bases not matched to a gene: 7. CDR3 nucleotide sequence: TGCGCCAGCAGCCAAGGGGGGGGGAAGGCTTACAATGAGCAGTTCTTC. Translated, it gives CASSQGGGKAYNEQFF.

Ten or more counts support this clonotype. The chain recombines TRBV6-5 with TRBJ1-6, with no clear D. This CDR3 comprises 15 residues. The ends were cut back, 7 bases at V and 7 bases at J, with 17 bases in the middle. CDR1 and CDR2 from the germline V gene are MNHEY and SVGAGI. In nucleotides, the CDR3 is TGTGCCAGCACCAAAAGACTCGCCCCAAATTCACCCCTCCACTTT. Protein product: CASTKRLAPNSPLHF.

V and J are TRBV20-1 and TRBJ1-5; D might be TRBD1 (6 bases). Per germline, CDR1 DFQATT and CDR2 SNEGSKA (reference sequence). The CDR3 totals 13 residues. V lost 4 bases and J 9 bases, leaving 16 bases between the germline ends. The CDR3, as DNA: TGCAGTGCTACTCGGGACACCCAATCGCCCCAGCATTTT. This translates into CSATRDTQSPQHF.

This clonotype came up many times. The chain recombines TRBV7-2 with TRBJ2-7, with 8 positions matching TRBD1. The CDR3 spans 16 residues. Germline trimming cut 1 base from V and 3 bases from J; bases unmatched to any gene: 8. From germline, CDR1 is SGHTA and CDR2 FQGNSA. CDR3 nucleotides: TGTGCCAGCAGCTTAGGGGCTGGACAGGGAATCTACGAGCAGTACTTC. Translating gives CASSLGAGQGIYEQYF.

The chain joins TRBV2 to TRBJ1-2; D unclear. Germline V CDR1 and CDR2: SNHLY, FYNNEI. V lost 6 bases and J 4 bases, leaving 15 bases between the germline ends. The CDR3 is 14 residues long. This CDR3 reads CASSFGPVGYGYTF. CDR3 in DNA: TGTGCCAGCAGCTTCGGCCCCGTTGGCTATGGCTACACCTTC.

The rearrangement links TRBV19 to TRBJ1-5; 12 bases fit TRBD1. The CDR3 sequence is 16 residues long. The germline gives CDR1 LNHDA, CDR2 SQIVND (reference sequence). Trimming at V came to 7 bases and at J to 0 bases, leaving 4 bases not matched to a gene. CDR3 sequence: CASTGTGGYSNQPQHF. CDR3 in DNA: TGTGCCAGTACAGGGACAGGGGGCTATAGCAATCAGCCCCAGCATTTT.

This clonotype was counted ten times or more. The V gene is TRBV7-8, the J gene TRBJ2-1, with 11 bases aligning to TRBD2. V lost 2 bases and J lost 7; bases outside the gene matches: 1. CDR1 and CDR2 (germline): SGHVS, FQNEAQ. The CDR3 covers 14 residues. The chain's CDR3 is CASSLTSGRNEQFF. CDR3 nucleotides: TGTGCCAGCAGCTTAACTAGCGGGAGAAATGAGCAGTTCTTC.

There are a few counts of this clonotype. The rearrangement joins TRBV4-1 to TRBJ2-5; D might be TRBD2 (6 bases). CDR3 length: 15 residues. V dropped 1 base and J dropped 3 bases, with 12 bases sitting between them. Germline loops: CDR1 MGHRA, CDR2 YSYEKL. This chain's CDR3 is CASSQVAGPEETQYF. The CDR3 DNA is TGCGCCAGCAGCCAAGTGGCGGGGCCCGAAGAGACCCAGTACTTC.

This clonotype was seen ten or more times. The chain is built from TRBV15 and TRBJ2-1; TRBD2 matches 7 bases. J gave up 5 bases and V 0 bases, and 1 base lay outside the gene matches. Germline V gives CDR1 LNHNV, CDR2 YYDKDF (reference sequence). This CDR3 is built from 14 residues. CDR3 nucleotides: TGTGCCACCAGCAGAGAAGGGAGGGACAATGAGCAGTTCTTC. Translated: CATSREGRDNEQFF.

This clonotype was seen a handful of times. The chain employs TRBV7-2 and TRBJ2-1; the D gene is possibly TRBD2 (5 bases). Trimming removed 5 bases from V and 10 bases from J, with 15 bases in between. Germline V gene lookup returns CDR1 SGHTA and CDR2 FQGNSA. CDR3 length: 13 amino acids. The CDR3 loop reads CASSLGRLSEQFF. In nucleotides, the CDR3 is TGTGCCAGCAGCCTTGGACGACTATCGGAGCAGTTCTTC.

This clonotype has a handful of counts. CDR3 protein: CASNRPGTGGNIQYF. CDR3 DNA: TGTGCCAGCAATCGCCCCGGGACAGGAGGAAACATTCAGTACTTC. V gene TRBV2 combines with J gene TRBJ2-4, with 8 positions matching TRBD1. The V and J ends lost 7 bases and 6 bases, in that order; junction bases with no gene match: 11. CDR3 size: 15 residues. CDR1 SNHLY and CDR2 FYNNEI come from the germline V gene.

The CDR3 reads CASSQASPGTSKNTQYF. The CDR3 DNA follows: TGCGCCAGCAGCCAAGCCTCGCCCGGGACTAGCAAAAATACGCAGTATTTT. The chain combines TRBV4-3 with TRBJ2-3; 9 bases line up with TRBD2. CDR1 is LGHNA, CDR2 YSLEER, per germline. There are 17 residues in the CDR3. J gave up 7 bases and V 1 base, and 12 bases lay outside the gene matches.

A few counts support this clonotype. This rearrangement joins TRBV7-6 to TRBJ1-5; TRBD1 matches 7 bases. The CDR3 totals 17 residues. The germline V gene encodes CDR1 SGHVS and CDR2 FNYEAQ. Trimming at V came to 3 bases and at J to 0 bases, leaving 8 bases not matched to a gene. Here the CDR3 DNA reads TGTGCCAGCAGCTTGGACTGGGACAGCCATAGCAATCAGCCCCAGCATTTT. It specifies CASSLDWDSHSNQPQHF.

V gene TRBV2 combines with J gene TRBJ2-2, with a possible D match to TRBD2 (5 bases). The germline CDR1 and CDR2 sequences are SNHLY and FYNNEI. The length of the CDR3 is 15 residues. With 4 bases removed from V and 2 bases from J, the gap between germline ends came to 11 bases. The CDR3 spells CASSVWRVNTGELFF. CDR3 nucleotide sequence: TGTGCCAGCAGTGTTTGGCGGGTCAACACCGGGGAGCTGTTTTTT. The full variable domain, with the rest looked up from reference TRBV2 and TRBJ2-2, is EPEVTQTPSHQVTQMGQEVILRCVPISNHLYFYWYRQILGQKVEFLVSFYNNEISEKSEIFDDQFSVERPDGSNFTLKIRSTKLEDSAMYFCASSVWRVNTGELFFGEGSRLTVL.

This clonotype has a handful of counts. DNA of the CDR3: TGTGCCATCAGTGAGTTGCCCGGACAGGGTCCCGGGGAGCTGTTTTTT. Amino acid sequence: CAISELPGQGPGELFF. The chain couples TRBV10-3 to TRBJ2-2; TRBD1 aligns across 8 bases. Trimming cost V 1 base and J 6 bases; bases outside gene matches: 7. CDR3 size: 16 residues. Germline lookup yields CDR1 ENHRY and CDR2 SYGVKD.

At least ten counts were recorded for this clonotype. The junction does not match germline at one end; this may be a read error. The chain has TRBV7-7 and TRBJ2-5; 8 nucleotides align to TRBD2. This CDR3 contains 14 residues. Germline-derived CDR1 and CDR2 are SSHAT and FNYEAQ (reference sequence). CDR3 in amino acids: CASSFSGAVETQYF. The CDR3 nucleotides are TGTGCTAGCAGCTTTAGCGGGGCCGTAGAGACCCAGTACTTC.